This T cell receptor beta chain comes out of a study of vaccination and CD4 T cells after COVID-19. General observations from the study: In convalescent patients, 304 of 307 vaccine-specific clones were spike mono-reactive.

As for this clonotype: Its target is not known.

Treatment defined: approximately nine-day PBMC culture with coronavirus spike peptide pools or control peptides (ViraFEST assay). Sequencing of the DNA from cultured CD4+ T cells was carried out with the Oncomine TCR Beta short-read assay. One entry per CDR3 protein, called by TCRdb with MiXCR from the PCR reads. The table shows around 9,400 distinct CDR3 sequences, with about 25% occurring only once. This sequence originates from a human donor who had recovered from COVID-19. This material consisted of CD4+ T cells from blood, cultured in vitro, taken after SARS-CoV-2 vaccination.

CDR3 loop: CASSRVGGGNQPQHF. The CDR3 nucleotides read TGTGCCAGCAGCCGCGTTGGGGGTGGCAATCAGCCCCAGCATTTT. V and J are TRBV6-2 or TRBV6-3 and TRBJ1-5, with D possibly TRBD1 on 5 matching bases. The germline V gene encodes CDR1 MNHEY and CDR2 SVGEGT. This CDR3 is built from 15 residues. V was pared by 6 bases and J by 2 bases, with 14 bases between.